The 26 T cell receptor beta chains in this list originate from one sample, sequenced in a study of CD8+CD57+ T cells in acquired aplastic anemia. Sequencing was done on patients that had shown CD8+CD57+ cell expansion by flow cytometry. Genomic DNA templated the TCR beta VDJ and CDR3 profiling. Via MiXCR, TCRdb re-called the reads, giving one row per CDR3 protein. This sample has 200,000 to 300,000 distinct CDR3 sequences, with 45% to 50% found just once. What was sequenced was sorted CD4+, CD8+, or CD8+CD57+ T cells (not recorded which) from PBMCs. The receptors derive from a human donor with aplastic anemia.

As to this clonotype: A much larger clone differs by one base, so this may be a read error. The chain links TRBV7-9 to TRBJ1-1; TRBD1 is a possible D gene (5 bases). The CDR3 is made up of 16 amino acids. Germline loops: CDR1 SEHNR, CDR2 FQNEAQ (reference sequence). The CDR3 DNA reads TGTGCCGGCAGCTTAGCCGCCCTGGGGTTTGGGGGTGAAGCTTTCTTT. Protein: CAGSLAALGFGGEAFF. The full variable domain, with the rest looked up from reference TRBV7-9 and TRBJ1-1, is DTGVSQNPRHKITKRGQNVTFRCDPISEHNRLYWYRQTLGQGPEFLTYFQNEAQLEKSRLLSDRFSAERPKGSFSTLEIQRTEQGDSAMYLCAGSLAALGFGGEAFFGQGTRLTVV.

The chain combines TRBV10-3 with TRBJ1-2, with unresolved D. The V and J ends lost 3 bases and 1 base respectively, with 6 bases between them. Germline CDR1 is ENHRY and CDR2 is SYGVKD. The CDR3 extends over 13 amino acids. This CDR3 reads CAISDLLNYGYTF. The CDR3 coding sequence is TGTGCCATCAGTGATCTGCTTAACTATGGCTACACCTTC.

This clonotype was recorded many times. CDR3 sequence (DNA): TGTGCTAGTGATGCAGGGACAGTCGGCCAGCCCCAGCATTTT. It encodes CASDAGTVGQPQHF. This rearrangement joins TRBV12-5 to TRBJ1-5; 7 bases are shared with TRBD1. V lost 7 bases to trimming and J lost 7 bases; unmatched junction nucleotides: 10. CDR1 is LGHNT, CDR2 FRNRAP, per germline. The CDR3 runs to 14 residues.

This clonotype was counted at least ten times. V is TRBV4-3 and J is TRBJ2-1; 8 bases map to TRBD1. Germline CDR1 reads LGHNA; CDR2 reads YSLEER. The CDR3 contains 15 residues. The V segment lost 4 bases and the J segment 4 bases; nucleotides outside the gene matches: 6. In DNA form, the CDR3 reads TGCGCCAGCAGCCCCGGGACAGGACCATACAATGAGCAGTTCTTC. It is translated as CASSPGTGPYNEQFF.

This chain connects TRBV7-3 to TRBJ2-3, with TRBD2 matching over 13 bases. The CDR3 sequence is 15 residues long. The V and J ends lost 4 bases and 4 bases, in that order; junction bases with no gene match: 2. CDR1 and CDR2 from the germline V gene are SGHTA and FQGTGA. The CDR3 region is CASSSGLAGADTQYF. The CDR3 nucleotides are TGTGCCAGCAGCTCCGGACTAGCGGGAGCAGATACGCAGTATTTT.

Points on this clonotype: A read error may explain this, as a much larger clone is one base away. The CDR3 DNA is TGTGCCAGTAGTAAGCCCCCTCGAGTTTTCCGGGAGCTGTTTTTT. Its protein product is CASSKPPRVFRELFF. The rearrangement links TRBV19 to TRBJ2-2, with D uncertain. The CDR3 spans 15 residues. Germline CDR1 is LNHDA and CDR2 is SQIVND (reference sequence). Trimming pared 4 bases from V and 9 bases from J, leaving 18 bases between.

This chain joins TRBV6-1 and TRBJ1-4; D is ambiguous. From germline, CDR1 is MNHNS and CDR2 SASEGT. This CDR3 spans 16 amino acids. Trimming left V 7 bases short and J 3 bases short, with 18 bases between. The CDR3 spells CASTSVLDRANEKLFF. The CDR3 DNA follows: TGTGCCAGCACGTCAGTATTGGATAGAGCTAATGAAAAACTGTTTTTT.

About this clonotype: A much larger clone is a single base away; this may be a read error. The gene calls are TRBV20-1 and TRBJ1-6; D is unresolved. CDR3 length equals 17 residues. In germline, CDR1 is DFQATT, CDR2 SNEGSKA (reference sequence). CDR3 bases: TGCGGTGCTAGAGATCCGTTGACTCAAACAGTAAATTCACCCCTCCACTTT. Translating it yields CGARDPLTQTVNSPLHF.

In this sample, this clonotype turned up once. The gene calls are TRBV7-9 and TRBJ1-2, with 12 bases lining up with TRBD1. There are 17 residues in the CDR3. CDR1 and CDR2 from the germline V gene are SEHNR and FQNEAQ (reference sequence). J was trimmed by 1 base and V by 4 bases; bases with no gene match: 7. The CDR3 is CASSSRDRGLFNYGYTF. In DNA, the CDR3 is TGTGCCAGCAGCTCCCGGGACAGGGGGCTGTTTAACTATGGCTACACCTTC.

This clonotype was found many times. The CDR3 coding sequence is TGTGCCAGCAGCGTAGATGGCGTCTCCAATTCACCCCTCCACTTT. Its translation is CASSVDGVSNSPLHF. V is TRBV9 and J is TRBJ1-6; D is uncertain. V was cut by 0 bases and J by 7 bases, with 11 bases left in between. Germline V gives CDR1 SGDLS, CDR2 YYNGEE. The CDR3 consists of 15 residues.

The table lists this clonotype with many counts. The rearrangement uses TRBV7-9 and TRBJ2-6; D is perhaps TRBD1 (7 bases). Trimming removed 6 bases at V and 0 bases at J, with 21 bases between. Germline CDR1 SEHNR, CDR2 FQNEAQ (reference sequence). The CDR3 is 19 amino acids. CDR3: CASSLLARDSLSGANVLTF. In DNA, the CDR3 is TGTGCCAGCAGTCTTCTGGCGCGGGACAGCCTCTCTGGGGCCAACGTCCTGACTTTC.

The chain has TRBV19 and TRBJ1-2; the match to TRBD1 covers 11 bases. Losses at the gene ends were 4 bases for V and 4 bases for J; bases not matched to a gene: 2. CDR1 is LNHDA, CDR2 SQIVND, per germline (reference sequence). This CDR3 has 14 amino acids. The CDR3 protein is CASSSGQGAYGYTF. Written as DNA, the CDR3 is TGTGCCAGTAGTAGCGGACAGGGGGCCTATGGCTACACCTTC.

This clonotype was detected ten times or more. The chain combines TRBV2 with TRBJ1-2; D is ambiguous. The CDR3 covers 13 residues. Germline CDR1 SNHLY, CDR2 FYNNEI. V was trimmed by 9 bases and J by 3 bases, leaving 14 bases between them. Written as DNA, the CDR3 is TGTGCCAGGTTTAAACCGTATTACTATGGCTACACCTTC. Translating gives CARFKPYYYGYTF.

Comments on this clonotype: A much larger clone lies one base from this, so it may be a read error. The CDR3 is CASSLAGGTSNSPLHF. The CDR3 bases are TGCGCCAGCAGCTTGGCGGGGGGAACGAGTAATTCACCCCTCCACTTT. This rearrangement joins TRBV5-1 to TRBJ1-6; possible D gene TRBD1, 5 bases. V was cut by 0 bases and J by 6 bases, with 13 bases left in between. CDR3 size: 16 residues. The V gene's germline CDR1 is SGHRS and CDR2 YFSETQ.

This chain connects TRBV19 to TRBJ1-5, with a tentative D call TRBD1 (6 bases). V was clipped by 7 bases and J by 4 bases, with 17 bases between them. Germline V gene lookup returns CDR1 LNHDA and CDR2 SQIVND (reference sequence). The CDR3 runs to 15 residues. The CDR3 DNA sequence: TGTGCCAGTACTGAGCGGGGGGCAGATAATCAGCCCCAGCATTTT. It encodes CASTERGADNQPQHF.

This chain connects TRBV7-4 to TRBJ2-1; 9 nucleotides agree with TRBD1. V trimming: 5 bases; J trimming: 5 bases; junction bases outside the gene matches: 4. Germline V CDR1 and CDR2: SGHVT, SQSDAQ. The CDR3 sequence is 14 residues long. This chain's CDR3 is CASSLGTGNNEQFF. CDR3 coding DNA: TGTGCCAGCAGCCTTGGGACAGGGAACAATGAGCAGTTCTTC.

The chain joins TRBV15 to TRBJ1-1, with 8 positions matching TRBD1. Per germline, CDR1 LNHNV and CDR2 YYDKDF (reference sequence). The junction had 4 bases not matched to a gene; V was cut back by 1 base and J by 3 bases. The length of the CDR3 is 15 residues. DNA for the CDR3: TGTGCCACCAGCAGAGGGACAGGGCGGGACACTGAAGCTTTCTTT. Translating it yields CATSRGTGRDTEAFF. The full variable domain, completed using reference TRBV15 and TRBJ1-1, is DAMVIQNPRYQVTQFGKPVTLSCSQTLNHNVMYWYQQKSSQAPKLLFHYYDKDFNNEADTPDNFQSRRPNTSFCFLDIRSPGLGDTAMYLCATSRGTGRDTEAFFGQGTRLTVV.

This clonotype has only a few counts. J is TRBJ2-1 and V is TRBV9; TRBD2 aligns across 13 bases. With 0 bases clipped from V and 9 bases from J, the junction kept 3 bases outside the gene matches. Looked up from germline, CDR1 is SGDLS and CDR2 is YYNGEE. The CDR3 runs to 15 residues. In DNA, the CDR3 is TGTGCCAGCAGCGTAGACGGGACTAGCGGGACTGAGCAGTTCTTC. The encoded protein is CASSVDGTSGTEQFF. Based on the CDR3 plus reference TRBV9 and TRBJ2-1, the full variable domain is DSGVTQTPKHLITATGQRVTLRCSPRSGDLSVYWYQQSLDQGLQFLIQYYNGEERAKGNILERFSAQQFPDLHSELNLSSLELGDSALYFCASSVDGTSGTEQFFGPGTRLTVL.

This clonotype was seen repeatedly, ten times or more. J is TRBJ2-1 and V is TRBV29-1; 8 bases align to TRBD2. This CDR3 region has 12 residues. V dropped 7 bases and J dropped 5; count of bases not matched to a gene: 4. In germline, CDR1 is SQVTM, CDR2 ANQGSEA. The CDR3: CSAGLANNEQFF. CDR3 coding DNA: TGCAGCGCCGGACTAGCAAACAATGAGCAGTTCTTC.

With respect to this clonotype: A junction boundary mismatches the germline segment, possibly from a read error. This rearrangement joins TRBV10-3 to TRBJ2-6; 9 bases are a match to TRBD1. Germline V gives CDR1 ENHRY, CDR2 SYGVKD. The CDR3 sequence is 16 residues long. The CDR3 region is CAIEGQGPSGVNVLTF. CDR3 nucleotide sequence: TGTGCCATCGAGGGACAGGGTCCTTCTGGGGTCAACGTCCTGACTTTC.

A note on this clonotype: A much larger clone sits a single nucleotide away, making a read error possible. V usage is TRBV6-6 and J usage is TRBJ2-7; possibly TRBD2 for D (5 bases). The V gene's germline CDR1 is MNHNY and CDR2 SVGAGI (reference sequence). V was clipped by 4 bases and J by 4 bases, with 20 bases between them. The CDR3 consists of 16 residues. The CDR3 loop reads CASSSPWPGGNYEQYF. The CDR3 DNA is TGTGCCAGCAGTTCCCCGTGGCCTGGAGGCAATTACGAGCAGTACTTC.

This clonotype was recorded only once. This rearrangement joins TRBV7-2 to TRBJ2-3; perhaps TRBD2 as D (6 bases). The V gene's germline CDR1 is SGHTA and CDR2 FQGNSA. With 5 bases removed from V and 9 bases from J, the gap between germline ends came to 12 bases. CDR3 length: 12 residues. The CDR3 region has the DNA TGTGCCAGCAGCCGCGGGGCTGGAACGCAGTATTTT. It specifies CASSRGAGTQYF.

This clonotype was picked up a small number of times. This chain joins TRBV4-1 and TRBJ2-7; D may be TRBD2 (5 bases). The CDR3 sequence is 12 residues long. The germline CDR1 and CDR2 sequences are MGHRA and YSYEKL. V was cut by 4 bases and J by 9 bases, with 13 bases left in between. The CDR3: CASSPTGVGQYF. The DNA of the CDR3 is TGCGCCAGCAGCCCGACCGGGGTCGGGCAGTACTTC.

With respect to this clonotype: This clone may be a read error of a much larger clone one base away. The genes are TRBV7-6 and TRBJ1-1; D remains unclear. Germline CDR1 is SGHVS and CDR2 is FNYEAQ. Trimming pared 8 bases from V and 1 base from J, leaving 14 bases between. This CDR3 has 14 amino acids. CDR3 residues: CASGSQIGNTEAFF. The CDR3 region has the DNA TGTGCCAGCGGCTCCCAAATTGGGAACACTGAAGCTTTCTTT.

The chain joins TRBV7-9 to TRBJ1-2; 9 positions match TRBD1. This CDR3 region has 16 residues. Losses at the gene ends were 6 bases for V and 0 bases for J; bases not matched to a gene: 8. The germline CDR1 and CDR2 sequences are SEHNR and FQNEAQ (reference sequence). The chain's CDR3 is CASSSGTGPANYGYTF. CDR3 sequence (DNA): TGTGCCAGCAGTTCCGGGACAGGGCCTGCTAACTATGGCTACACCTTC.

In its sample, this clonotype was seen a few times. V usage is TRBV24-1 and J usage is TRBJ2-1; 7 bases match TRBD2. CDR1 KGHDR and CDR2 SFDVKD come from the germline V gene. V lost 4 bases and J lost 7; bases outside the gene matches: 9. The CDR3 is 15 amino acids. For the CDR3, the DNA is TGTGCCACCAGTGACCCGGGACTACCCCGTAATGAGCAGTTCTTC. Translated, it gives CATSDPGLPRNEQFF.